A single sample is the source of the 25 T cell receptor beta chains below, sequenced in a study of T cells in Graves' hyperthyroidism and ophthalmopathy. There were TCR beta CDR3 regions amplified from RNA transcripts. The HTBI primer set was used in a first-round RT-PCR of the TCR CDR3. TCRdb ran MiXCR on the multiplex PCR reads and lists one entry per CDR3 protein. Of 300,000 or so distinct CDR3 sequences listed, 15% to 20% are singletons. Sample: blood. The receptors shown here come from a woman between 50 and 59 years old with Graves' hyperthyroidism.

The gene calls are TRBV5-1 and TRBJ2-5; D may match TRBD1 or TRBD2 (5 bases each). The germline gives CDR1 SGHRS, CDR2 YFSETQ. This CDR3 is built from 16 residues. V shed 4 bases and J shed 2 bases, with 18 bases lying between them. The CDR3 protein is CASSGSGRGIQETQYF. The CDR3 coding sequence is TGCGCCAGCAGCGGGTCGGGACGCGGAATACAAGAGACCCAGTACTTC.

In this sample, this clonotype turned up many times. CDR3 sequence (DNA): TGTGCCAGCAGCCTCGACCTGAGTCGACCCCTCCACTTT. Protein: CASSLDLSRPLHF. V is TRBV25-1 and J is TRBJ1-6; unclear D gene. With 6 bases removed from V and 12 bases from J, the gap between germline ends came to 15 bases. The CDR3 contains 13 residues. The V gene's germline CDR1 is MGHDK and CDR2 SYGVNS.

This clonotype appeared a few times. The junction does not match germline at one end; this may be a read error. The chain recombines TRBV12-3 or TRBV12-4 with TRBJ2-2; the match to TRBD1 covers 7 bases. The CDR3 covers 15 residues. The CDR3 DNA sequence: TGTGCCAGCAGTTTTCGGACAGGCTCCACCGGGGTGCTGTTTTTT. Encoded protein: CASSFRTGSTGVLFF.

This clonotype was recorded a few times. The chain carries TRBV19 and TRBJ2-5; 7 bases line up with TRBD1. The germline gives CDR1 LNHDA, CDR2 SQIVND (reference sequence). The CDR3 runs 14 residues. The ends lost 5 bases at V and 5 bases at J; junction bases unmatched: 8. The chain's CDR3 is CASSLPGQRETQYF. The CDR3 DNA is TGTGCCAGTAGTCTCCCGGGACAGCGGGAGACCCAGTACTTC.

This clonotype was counted at least ten times. The V call is TRBV2, the J call TRBJ1-1; D perhaps matches TRBD1 (6 bases). Germline V gene data show CDR1 as SNHLY and CDR2 as FYNNEI. V lost 7 bases to trimming and J lost 2 bases, with 14 bases between them. The CDR3 spans 14 residues. The CDR3 here is CASTPDSFNTEAFF. In nucleotides, the CDR3 is TGTGCCAGCACCCCGGACAGCTTTAACACTGAAGCTTTCTTT.

Note on this clonotype: A read error may be the cause here, since a much bigger clone is one base away. The chain has TRBV18 and TRBJ2-1; D unresolved. CDR1 and CDR2 (germline): KGHSH, LQKENI. The CDR3 covers 13 residues. The CDR3 DNA reads TGTGCCAGCTCACCACCGGGGAACAATGGGCAGTTCTTC. Residues: CASSPPGNNGQFF.

This clonotype was seen a handful of times. J is TRBJ2-7 and V is TRBV2, with D unresolved. Trimming took off 2 bases at V and 0 bases at J, with 5 bases between the two ends. The CDR3 contains 13 residues. The germline V gene encodes CDR1 SNHLY and CDR2 FYNNEI. Written as DNA, the CDR3 is TGTGCCAGCAGTGAAAGACCCTCCTACGAGCAGTACTTC. Encoded protein: CASSERPSYEQYF. Using reference TRBV2 and TRBJ2-7 for the parts outside the CDR3, the full variable domain is EPEVTQTPSHQVTQMGQEVILRCVPISNHLYFYWYRQILGQKVEFLVSFYNNEISEKSEIFDDQFSVERPDGSNFTLKIRSTKLEDSAMYFCASSERPSYEQYFGPGTRLTVT.

The gene calls are TRBV19 and TRBJ1-1, with a weak D call TRBD1 (5 bases). Germline CDR1 reads LNHDA; CDR2 reads SQIVND (reference sequence). The CDR3 covers 14 residues. Between the trimmed V and J ends, which lost 6 bases and 1 base, there was a span of 12 bases. CDR3 nucleotide sequence: TGTGCCAGTAGCGCTTTTGGGGGGAACACTGAAGCTTTCTTT. Translating it yields CASSAFGGNTEAFF.

This clonotype has a count of ten or more. As DNA, the CDR3 is TGTGCCAGCGCCTTCCGGACCGGCACAGATACGCAGTATTTT. Translation gives CASAFRTGTDTQYF. V gene TRBV27 combines with J gene TRBJ2-3, with D uncertain. The CDR3 sequence is 14 residues long. Germline CDR1 and CDR2: MNHEY and SMNVEV (reference sequence). The ends were cut back, 8 bases at V and 1 base at J, with 13 bases in the middle.

This clonotype has ten or more counts. The chain combines TRBV18 with TRBJ1-2; 7 nucleotides match TRBD1. The CDR3 is 15 residues long. V was clipped by 6 bases and J by 5 bases; unmatched bases: 12. Per germline, CDR1 KGHSH and CDR2 LQKENI. This CDR3 reads CASSQGDSLDYGYTF. The CDR3 DNA reads TGTGCCAGCTCTCAAGGGGACAGCTTAGATTATGGCTACACCTTC.

The chain combines TRBV19 with TRBJ2-3; D might be TRBD2 (7 bases). Trimming took 11 bases from V and 3 from J, leaving 15 bases between them. This CDR3 spans 13 amino acids. Germline assignment: CDR1 LNHDA and CDR2 SQIVND (reference sequence). Written as DNA, the CDR3 is TGTGCCGCGAGGGGGGGGGCGACAGATACGCAGTATTTT. This sequence encodes CAARGGATDTQYF. The full variable domain, in which reference TRBV19 and TRBJ2-3 provide the parts outside the CDR3, is DGGITQSPKYLFRKEGQNVTLSCEQNLNHDAMYWYRQDPGQGLRLIYYSQIVNDFQKGDIAEGYSVSREKKESFPLTVTSAQKNPTAFYLCAARGGATDTQYFGPGTRLTVL.

The J gene is TRBJ2-3, the V gene TRBV9, with D perhaps matching TRBD1 (6 bases). This CDR3 is built from 13 residues. V shed 3 bases and J shed 5 bases, with 10 bases lying between them. Germline assignment: CDR1 SGDLS and CDR2 YYNGEE. As DNA, the CDR3 is TGTGCCAGCAGCGCAGGGGCGGGAGATACGCAGTATTTT. It yields the protein CASSAGAGDTQYF.

This clonotype was seen a handful of times. The chain employs TRBV7-8 and TRBJ1-6; D is unclear. This CDR3 spans 15 amino acids. Per the germline V gene, CDR1 is SGHVS and CDR2 is FQNEAQ. V was pared by 5 bases and J by 10 bases, with 18 bases between. The CDR3 region is CASSPESRFGSPLHF. The CDR3 nucleotides are TGTGCCAGCAGCCCGGAGAGCAGATTTGGCTCACCCCTCCACTTT.

Ten or more counts support this clonotype. CDR3 nucleotides: TGTGCCAGCAGCCAAGATCCGGAGGACACTGAAGCTTTCTTT. Translation: CASSQDPEDTEAFF. V and J are TRBV3-1 and TRBJ1-1; D is unclear. The V end was cut by 0 bases, the J end by 3 bases, with 8 bases between. Germline values: CDR1 LGHDT, CDR2 YNNKEL (reference sequence). This CDR3 comprises 14 residues.

Only a few counts were recorded for this clonotype. This chain connects TRBV20-1 to TRBJ1-2, with D maybe TRBD1 (5 bases). Per germline, CDR1 DFQATT and CDR2 SNEGSKA (reference sequence). V was shortened by 5 bases and J by 8 bases, with 15 bases between the two germline ends. The CDR3 runs 12 residues. The CDR3 here is CSAEDTDLGYTF. The CDR3 bases are TGCAGTGCTGAGGACACTGATTTGGGCTACACCTTC.

This clonotype was seen repeatedly, ten times or more. V usage is TRBV6-1 and J usage is TRBJ2-3; 8 bases line up with TRBD2. This CDR3 comprises 15 residues. The germline V gene has CDR1 MNHNS and CDR2 SASEGT. The V and J ends lost 5 bases and 5 bases, in that order; junction bases with no gene match: 9. The CDR3: CASSSSGLDGDTQYF. In DNA form, the CDR3 reads TGTGCCAGCAGTTCCTCGGGACTAGACGGAGATACGCAGTATTTT.

At least ten counts were recorded for this clonotype. The chain is built from TRBV6-1 and TRBJ2-7, with 9 bases matching TRBD1. V lost 6 bases to trimming and J lost 5 bases; unmatched junction nucleotides: 5. The germline CDR1 and CDR2 sequences are MNHNS and SASEGT. The CDR3 spans 13 residues. CDR3 in amino acids: CASRKTGGNEQYF. In nucleotides, the CDR3 is TGTGCCAGCAGGAAAACAGGGGGCAACGAGCAGTACTTC.

This clonotype was detected many times. The chain couples TRBV20-1 to TRBJ1-1, with 7 bases aligning to TRBD1. The CDR3 is 13 amino acids. Germline lookup yields CDR1 DFQATT and CDR2 SNEGSKA (reference sequence). V dropped 4 bases and J dropped 7; count of bases not matched to a gene: 9. Here the CDR3 reads CSATGQAGGEAFF. CDR3 coding DNA: TGCAGTGCTACAGGACAGGCTGGCGGTGAAGCTTTCTTT.

V gene TRBV30 combines with J gene TRBJ1-1; D is unresolved. CDR3 size: 13 residues. Trimming pared 2 bases from V and 2 bases from J, leaving 9 bases between. CDR1 and CDR2 (germline): GTSNPN, SVGIG (reference sequence). CDR3 coding DNA: TGTGCCTGGAGTACACTCCCCAACACTGAAGCTTTCTTT. Translating it yields CAWSTLPNTEAFF.

This clonotype was counted many times. This chain joins TRBV12-3 or TRBV12-4 and TRBJ2-3; 8 bases are shared with TRBD2. V lost 6 bases, J lost 6 bases, and 14 bases stayed unmatched. The CDR3 length is 16 residues. As DNA, the CDR3 is TGTGCCAGCAGCCCTTACAGATTAGCGGGACGGGATACGCAGTATTTT. Translation gives CASSPYRLAGRDTQYF.

This clonotype was seen at least ten times. The chain joins TRBV20-1 to TRBJ2-1, with 8 bases aligning to TRBD2. V lost 0 bases and J lost 8; bases outside the gene matches: 12. Germline loops: CDR1 DFQATT, CDR2 SNEGSKA (reference sequence). The CDR3 length is 16 residues. The CDR3 DNA reads TGCAGTGCTAGAGATGGAGCGGGAGTGCTTATCCATGAGCAGTTCTTC. Translating gives CSARDGAGVLIHEQFF.

Concerning this clonotype itself: One junction end does not reproduce the germline sequence, and a read error may be involved. V and J are TRBV3-1 and TRBJ1-3, with TRBD1 matching over 9 bases. Per the germline V gene, CDR1 is LGHDT and CDR2 is YNNKEL (reference sequence). CDR3 length equals 15 residues. In nucleotides, the CDR3 is TGTGCCAGCAGTTATACAGGGGGCTCTGTAAACACCATATATTTT. Translated: CASSYTGGSVNTIYF. The whole variable domain, remainder taken from reference TRBV3-1 and TRBJ1-3, is DTAVSQTPKYLVTQMGNDKSIKCEQNLGHDTMYWYKQDSKKFLKIMFSYNNKELIINETVPNRFSPKSPDKAHLNLHINSLELGDSAVYFCASSYTGGSVNTIYFGEGSWLTVV.

This clonotype was found many times. V gene TRBV11-3 combines with J gene TRBJ2-1, with D perhaps matching TRBD1 (6 bases). The length of the CDR3 is 12 residues. Germline CDR1 SGHNT, CDR2 YENEEA. V was cut by 10 bases and J by 5 bases, with 12 bases left in between. CDR3 bases: TGTGCCATGACAGGTCCAGACAATGAGCAGTTCTTC. Its translation: CAMTGPDNEQFF.

This clonotype was seen a handful of times. The chain has TRBV5-1 and TRBJ2-1; D is possibly TRBD1 (6 bases). The germline V gene has CDR1 SGHRS and CDR2 YFSETQ. The CDR3 is made up of 15 amino acids. Trimming removed 0 bases at V and 9 bases at J, with 16 bases between. The CDR3 DNA follows: TGCGCCAGCAGCTTGGCGGAAGGGACATCGGGTGAGCAGTTCTTC. It translates to CASSLAEGTSGEQFF.

This clonotype was observed a few times. The chain has TRBV2 and TRBJ1-5; D gene ambiguous. From germline, CDR1 is SNHLY and CDR2 FYNNEI. The CDR3 has 13 residues. Deletions cut 6 bases from V and 7 bases from J, with 13 bases between. CDR3 sequence reads: CASRRVWRQPQHF. The DNA for the CDR3 is TGTGCCAGCAGACGGGTCTGGCGCCAGCCCCAGCATTTT.